Listed below are T cell receptor beta chains from one sample, sequenced in a study of control samples from healthy donors and cancer patients. Libraries were prepared by immunoSEQ multiplex PCR; TCRdb keeps only in-frame clonotypes and omits some of them. The sample lists about 48,000 clones, 85% to 95% occurring once. Sample: PBMCs. Every receptor here comes from a woman aged 50 to 65 with head and neck cancer. CDR3s include the opening cysteine and the closing phenylalanine or tryptophan. Fields, in order: D gene, V gene, clone size, J gene, CDR3 DNA, CDR3 protein. The D gene is left open where the match is weak. Clone size is shown for a subset of rows, as once, few, many or a class of expanded clone.

.,TRBV6-6,.,TRBJ1-6,TGTGCCAGCAGCTCCCTTCCGGGACACCTCAATTCACCCCTCCACTTT,CASSSLPGHLNSPLHF
TRBD1,TRBV7-2,.,TRBJ1-2,TGTGCCAGCAGCCCCGTCCCGGGACAGGGTAACTATGGCTACACCTTC,CASSPVPGQGNYGYTF
.,TRBV7-9,.,TRBJ2-7,TGTGCCAGCAGCCCCGGCCACTACGAGCAGTACTTC,CASSPGHYEQYF
.,TRBV6-5,.,TRBJ2-5,TGTGCCAGCAGCCCCAGCGAGCAGGGGCGAGGGACCCAGTACTTC,CASSPSEQGRGTQYF
.,TRBV3-1/TRBV3-2,.,TRBJ2-3,TGTGCCAGCAGCCAATCCAAATCCACTCAATACACAGATACGCAGTATTTT,CASSQSKSTQYTDTQYF
TRBD2,TRBV7-2,.,TRBJ2-7,TGTGCCAGCAGCCCTTTCGCCGGGACTACGTCCTACGAGCAGTACTTC,CASSPFAGTTSYEQYF
.,TRBV6-5,.,TRBJ1-5,TGTGCCAGCAGCCCGATGGGCAATCAGCCCCAGCATTTT,CASSPMGNQPQHF
.,TRBV2,.,TRBJ2-7,TGTGCCAGCAGTGAAAACTACGAGCAGTACTTC,CASSENYEQYF
.,TRBV28,.,TRBJ1-1,TGTGCCAGCAGTATATTACAGGAGAACACTGAAGCTTTCTTT,CASSILQENTEAFF
TRBD2,TRBV5-1,.,TRBJ2-1,TGCGCCAGCAGCTCCCCGGCGGGAGGGCAAGTGAATGAGCAGTTCTTC,CASSSPAGGQVNEQFF
.,TRBV4-3,.,TRBJ1-6,TGCGCCAGCAGCCAAGTTATAGGGGCTACGAGTAACAATTCACCCCTCCACTTT,CASSQVIGATSNNSPLHF
TRBD1,TRBV12-3/TRBV12-4,.,TRBJ2-1,TGTGCCAGCACCCGGACAGGGGTCGATGAGCAGTTCTTC,CASTRTGVDEQFF
.,TRBV11-2,once,TRBJ1-6,TGTGCCAGCAGCTTAGATGTGGGTTGGAGCTCCTATAATTCACCCCTCCACTTT,CASSLDVGWSSYNSPLHF
TRBD1,TRBV10-2,.,TRBJ2-2,TGCGCCAGCAGTGAGTGGGACAGCACCGGGGAGCTGTTTTTT,CASSEWDSTGELFF
.,TRBV19,.,TRBJ2-5,TGTGCCAGTAGTAACCAAGAGACCCAGTACTTC,CASSNQETQYF
.,TRBV28,.,TRBJ2-1,TGTGCCAGCAGTTCAGGGCAGGGGTACAATGAGCAGTTCTTC,CASSSGQGYNEQFF
TRBD2,TRBV7-9,.,TRBJ2-1,TGTGCCAGCAGCTTCGGTTCTAGCGGGGGGGCCTACAATGAGCAGTTCTTC,CASSFGSSGGAYNEQFF
.,TRBV6-1,.,TRBJ2-1,TGTGCCAGCAGTGGGTCCGGGCCCTCCTTCTACAATGAGCAGTTCTTC,CASSGSGPSFYNEQFF
.,TRBV9,.,TRBJ2-1,TGTGCCAGCAGCCCGAGGCTACTTAGGGGGAATGAGCAGTTCTTC,CASSPRLLRGNEQFF
.,TRBV18,.,TRBJ1-3,TGTGCCAGCTCACCACCTCGGCTGCTCTCTGGAAACACCATATATTTT,CASSPPRLLSGNTIYF
TRBD2,TRBV2,.,TRBJ2-3,TGTGCCAGCAAGGGAACCAGCGGGAGTCCAGATACGCAGTATTTT,CASKGTSGSPDTQYF
TRBD2,TRBV11-2,.,TRBJ2-2,TGTGCCAGCAGCTCGAGCGGGGGGCGGGGCGGGGAGCTGTTTTTT,CASSSSGGRGGELFF
.,TRBV27,.,TRBJ1-1,TGTGCCAGCAGTTTAGTGTCGAAAGGGACTGAAGCTTTCTTT,CASSLVSKGTEAFF
.,TRBV5-4,once,TRBJ1-1,TGTGCCAGCAGCTTGAGGCAGGGCAGATCGTCGAACACTGAAGCTTTCTTT,CASSLRQGRSSNTEAFF
.,TRBV2,.,TRBJ1-6,TGTGCCAGCAAAGAGACACCCAATTCACCCCTCCACTTT,CASKETPNSPLHF
.,TRBV9,.,TRBJ2-2,TGTGCCAGCAGCGCCCCAGGGGCGAGGACCGGGGAGCTGTTTTTT,CASSAPGARTGELFF
.,TRBV7-2,.,TRBJ2-3,TGTGCCAGCAGCTTAGTGGTAGATACGCAGTATTTT,CASSLVVDTQYF
.,TRBV5-1,.,TRBJ1-1,TGCGCCAGCAGGCCCACGGGGCGGCCGGGAGCTTTCTTT,CASRPTGRPGAFF
.,TRBV14,.,TRBJ1-5,TGTGCCAGCAGCCCTCCAGGGTCCCATCAGCCCCAGCATTTT,CASSPPGSHQPQHF
.,TRBV18,.,TRBJ1-5,TGTGCCAGCTCACCACTACAGGGAAGCAATCAGCCCCAGCATTTT,CASSPLQGSNQPQHF
TRBD1,TRBV7-2,.,TRBJ2-7,TGTGCCAGCAGCCAGGGACAGGGTGGAAACGAGCAGTACTTC,CASSQGQGGNEQYF
.,TRBV19,.,TRBJ2-3,TGTGCCAGTAGCAGCAGGGTGTTAGCACCCACAGATACGCAGTATTTT,CASSSRVLAPTDTQYF
.,TRBV3-1/TRBV3-2,.,TRBJ2-3,TGTGCCAGCAGCCAAGAGTATGGGTCAGGCACAGATACGCAGTATTTT,CASSQEYGSGTDTQYF
.,TRBV27,.,TRBJ2-1,TGTGCCAGCAGTTTGGGGGAAGACTACAATGAGCAGTTCTTC,CASSLGEDYNEQFF
.,TRBV18,.,TRBJ1-5,TGTGCCAGCTCACCTCCGAATCAGCCCCAGCATTTT,CASSPPNQPQHF